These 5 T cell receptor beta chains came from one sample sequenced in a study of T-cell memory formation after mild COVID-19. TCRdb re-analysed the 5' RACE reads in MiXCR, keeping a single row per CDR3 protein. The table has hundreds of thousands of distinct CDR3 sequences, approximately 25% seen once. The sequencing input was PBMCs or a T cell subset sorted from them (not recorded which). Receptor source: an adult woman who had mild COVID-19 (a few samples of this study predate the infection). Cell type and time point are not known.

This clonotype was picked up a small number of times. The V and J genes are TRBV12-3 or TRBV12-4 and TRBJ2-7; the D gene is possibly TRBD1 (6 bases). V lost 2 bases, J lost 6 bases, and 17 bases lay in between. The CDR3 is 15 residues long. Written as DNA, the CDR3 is TGTGCCAGCAGTTTAACTGGGGGCGGAGGTTCCGAGCAGTACTTC. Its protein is CASSLTGGGGSEQYF.

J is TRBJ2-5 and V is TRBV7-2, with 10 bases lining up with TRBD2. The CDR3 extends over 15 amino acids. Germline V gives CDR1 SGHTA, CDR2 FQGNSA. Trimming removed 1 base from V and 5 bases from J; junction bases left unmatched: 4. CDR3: CASSLGAGGPETQYF. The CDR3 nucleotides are TGTGCCAGCAGCTTAGGAGCGGGAGGGCCTGAGACCCAGTACTTC.

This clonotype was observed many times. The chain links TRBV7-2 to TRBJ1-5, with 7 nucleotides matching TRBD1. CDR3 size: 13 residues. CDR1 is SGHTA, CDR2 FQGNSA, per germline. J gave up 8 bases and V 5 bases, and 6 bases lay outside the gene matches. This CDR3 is CASSGRGVEPQHF. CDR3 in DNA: TGTGCCAGCAGCGGCAGGGGGGTCGAGCCCCAGCATTTT.

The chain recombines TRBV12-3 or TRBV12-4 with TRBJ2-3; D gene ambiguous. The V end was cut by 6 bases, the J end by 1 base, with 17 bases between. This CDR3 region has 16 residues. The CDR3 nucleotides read TGTGCCAGCAGCCGCACACCGTCCCCCCGCACAGATACGCAGTATTTT. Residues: CASSRTPSPRTDTQYF.

The DNA of the CDR3 is TGTGCCAGCAGCTTACGGCCTCTCGCTGATGGCTACACCTTC. It translates to CASSLRPLADGYTF. The chain carries TRBV7-8 and TRBJ1-2; D is uncertain. This CDR3 is built from 14 residues. Germline V gives CDR1 SGHVS, CDR2 FQNEAQ. Trimming took off 2 bases at V and 6 bases at J, with 13 bases between the two ends.